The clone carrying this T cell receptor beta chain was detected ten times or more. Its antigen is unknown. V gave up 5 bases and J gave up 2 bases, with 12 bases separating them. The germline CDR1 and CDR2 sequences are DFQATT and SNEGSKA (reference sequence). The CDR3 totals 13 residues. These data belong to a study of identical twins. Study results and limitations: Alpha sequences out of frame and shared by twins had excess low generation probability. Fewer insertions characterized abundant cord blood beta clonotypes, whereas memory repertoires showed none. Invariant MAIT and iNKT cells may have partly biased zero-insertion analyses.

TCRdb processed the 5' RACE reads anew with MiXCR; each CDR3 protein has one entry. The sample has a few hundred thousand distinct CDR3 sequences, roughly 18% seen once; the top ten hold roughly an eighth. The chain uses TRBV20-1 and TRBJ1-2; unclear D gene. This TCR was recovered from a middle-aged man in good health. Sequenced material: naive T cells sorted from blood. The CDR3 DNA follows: TGCAGTGCTTTAGACATTGTCAACTATGGCTACACCTTC. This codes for CSALDIVNYGYTF.